This T cell receptor (beta chain) was sequenced in a study of blood T cell repertoires in COVID-19. V dropped 7 bases and J dropped 5 bases, with 13 bases sitting between them. This CDR3 contains 13 residues. CDR1 is LNHDA and CDR2 is SQIVND in the germline V gene (reference sequence). Data came from immunoSEQ multiplex PCR; TCRdb stores just in-frame clones and leaves some out. The sample carries some 130,000 clones, approximately 87% recorded once. This TCR was recovered from a man between 65 and 80 years old with active COVID-19. This sequence joins TRBV19 and TRBJ2-3; the D gene is possibly TRBD1 (6 bases). The sample consisted of peripheral blood. Here the CDR3 DNA reads TGTGCCAGTACGCAGGGGCAGAGAGATACGCAGTATTTT. Translated, it gives CASTQGQRDTQYF. Together with reference TRBV19 and TRBJ2-3, the CDR3 gives the full variable domain: DGGITQSPKYLFRKEGQNVTLSCEQNLNHDAMYWYRQDPGQGLRLIYYSQIVNDFQKGDIAEGYSVSREKKESFPLTVTSAQKNPTAFYLCASTQGQRDTQYFGPGTRLTVL.